This T cell receptor (beta chain) emerged from a study of T cells in Graves' hyperthyroidism and ophthalmopathy. Study overall: Any treatment followed the collection of peripheral blood at initial diagnosis. Points from the study as a whole: Blood samples included most of the expanded thyroid clonotypes exceeding 0.001.

V dropped 0 bases and J dropped 5; count of bases not matched to a gene: 8. Germline CDR1 reads MNHEY; CDR2 reads SVGAGI. The CDR3 consists of 16 residues. Amplification of TCR beta CDR3 regions was performed using RNA transcripts as template. Primed by the HTBI set, a first-round RT-PCR was run on the TCR CDR3. TCRdb ran MiXCR on the multiplex PCR reads and lists one entry per CDR3 protein. This table holds around 700,000 distinct CDR3 sequences, approximately 18% found once. This clonotype was counted a few times. The target antigen is unknown. Clinicians diagnosed patients from clinical symptoms, serum thyroxine and TRAb, thyroid ultrasound and orbital computed tomography.

Sequenced: blood. The V and J genes are TRBV6-5 and TRBJ2-5; TRBD2 matches at 8 bases. The TCR was taken from a woman between 50 and 59 years old with Graves' hyperthyroidism that later progressed to Graves' ophthalmopathy. CDR3 amino acids: CASSYSTGGPGETQYF. DNA for the CDR3: TGTGCCAGCAGTTACTCTACGGGGGGGCCGGGGGAGACCCAGTACTTC.